This T cell receptor (beta chain) was captured in a study of monozygotic twins with inflammatory bowel disease (dated by TCRdb to between 2019 and 2020). Background for the entire study: The complete study included some 28 monozygotic twin pairs: 19 IBD-discordant Danish pairs and nine German pairs, of which four were IBD-concordant and five were IBD-discordant. Disease-associated traits were sought mainly through comparisons between IBD patients and their genetically identical healthy co-twins within discordant pairs. Each individual had, on average, about 151 000 unique TCRalpha sequences and 181 000 unique TCRbeta sequences available for analysis.

The method behind the library was 5' RACE. The input for every TCR library was around 3.5 ug of total RNA. For each sample, cDNA synthesis was carried out in eight separate reactions using SMARTScribe reverse transcriptase. Unique molecular identifiers containing a 6-nucleotide sample barcode were introduced through template switching during cDNA synthesis. TCRalpha and TCRbeta cDNA was amplified in two nested PCRs of approximately 17 and 9 cycles, and bead purification was carried out after each PCR. Before amplification, the cDNA was treated with uracil DNA-glycosylase and purified using the QIAquick PCR purification kit. The second PCR added Illumina TruSeq-compatible adapters along with sample-specific barcodes. TapeStation and Qubit were used to check library quality and concentration, and about 5.2 ng of each library went into the pool. Pooled libraries were sequenced on an Illumina HiSeq2500 single-index Rapid Run with 2 x 100 bp reads and custom sequencing primers. Per the authors' processing: MiGEC version 1.2.6 was used for UMI-based consensus assembly to correct PCR and sequencing errors. MiXCR version 2.1.1 was used for V(D)J alignment, clonotype assembly and CDR3 extraction. To normalise gene usage, clonotype sharing and MAIT/NKT TCR abundance, the top 1000, 10 000 and 20 000 clonotypes in each sample were analysed. Diversity was computed as the inverse Simpson index with the vegan R package after downsampling to 27 000 UMIs. Paired Mann-Whitney U tests were applied to discordant twin pairs, and Benjamini-Hochberg correction was used for multiple testing. Once TCRdb had reprocessed the reads, it stored one entry per CDR3 protein sequence and supplied no DNA. V and J calls and clone size were set by TCRdb, not the authors. The table of this sample itemizes 200,000 to 250,000 distinct CDR3 sequences. The top ten hold roughly 1.5% of the sample.

The CDR3 runs 16 amino acids, cysteine and phenylalanine included. No coding sequence is recorded. The germline V gene gives CDR1 as SGHRS and CDR2 as YFSETQ. From each donor, an approximately 2.4 ml peripheral blood sample was drawn into PAXgene tubes and stored at -80 degrees C. Total RNA was isolated from whole blood with the PAXgene blood miRNA kit on an automated QIAcube, without T cell sorting. Deep TCRalpha and TCRbeta repertoire profiling with unique molecular barcoding was performed on peripheral blood of monozygotic twin pairs concordant or discordant for inflammatory bowel disease. Smoking habits were recorded for all twin pairs, and individuals were classified as current, former or never smokers. Study-wide conclusions, independent of this receptor: Because patients received different immunosuppressive treatments, the repertoires may have picked up extra background noise and variability between individuals. No single strong signal or clonotype linked to IBD turned up in the results, so the idea that one exists was not supported. The analysis was unable to tell apart different T cell subtypes. IBD patients shared fewer clonotypes with other individuals than healthy twins did, most markedly in patients showing signs of disease activity. Repertoire similarity did not differ between concordant and discordant twins, possibly due to limited statistical power. TCRbeta repertoire diversity, by inverse Simpson index, was decreased in IBD patients compared with their healthy co-twins.

As to this clonotype: Its antigen is unknown.

Sequenced material: blood. This sequence was found in a human donor with ulcerative colitis or Crohn's disease, or a healthy co-twin of an affected twin (not recorded which). Recombination linked TRBV5-1 to TRBJ2-7. The CDR3: CASSLAGHVSSYEQYF.